Listed below are T cell receptor beta chains from one sample, sequenced in a study of T cell repertoires in cytomegalovirus infection. The antigens for these receptors are not known. TCRdb re-called the reads with MiXCR, one entry per CDR3 protein. This table has approximately 910,000 distinct CDR3 sequences, around a third appearing once. Sequences were derived from cultured CD8+ T cells from PBMCs, sampled from culture after CMV antigen stimulation. These receptors came from a human donor in good health (CMV status not recorded). Some clones in this sample may be carry-over from other donors' samples. Both conserved end residues are part of each CDR3. A D gene is named only where the DNA matches it firmly. Clone size, where shown, is once, few, many, or a class for clones that have expanded.

TRBV7-9	NA	TRBJ1-4	TRBD1	CASSLVDRGPTNEKLFF	TGTGCCAGCAGCTTAGTAGACAGGGGCCCAACTAATGAAAAACTGTTTTTT
TRBV6-1	many	TRBJ2-3	NA	CASREGADTQYF	TGTGCCAGCAGGGAGGGTGCAGATACGCAGTATTTT
TRBV5-1	NA	TRBJ2-1	TRBD2	CASSLASGGHGEQFF	TGCGCCAGCAGCTTGGCCAGCGGGGGGCACGGTGAGCAGTTCTTC
TRBV15	many	TRBJ2-6	TRBD1	CATSTGGSLGSGANVLTF	TGTGCCACCTCCACAGGGGGCTCCCTCGGCTCTGGGGCCAACGTCCTGACTTTC
TRBV9	NA	TRBJ2-1	TRBD1	CASSDPPTTGGNEQFF	TGTGCCAGCAGCGACCCTCCCACGACAGGGGGCAATGAGCAGTTCTTC
TRBV7-8	many	TRBJ1-2	NA	CASSAGDGYTF	TGTGCCAGCAGCGCGGGGGATGGCTACACCTTC
TRBV27	NA	TRBJ2-2	NA	CASTLLGGELFF	TGTGCCAGCACCCTGTTGGGCGGGGAGCTGTTTTTT
TRBV12-3/TRBV12-4	few	TRBJ1-2	NA	CASRYTGFYTF	TGTGCCAGCAGGTACACAGGGTTCTACACCTTC
TRBV6-5	NA	TRBJ2-1	NA	CASSYSWTSSYNEQFF	TGTGCCAGCAGTTACTCGTGGACGAGCTCCTACAATGAGCAGTTCTTC
TRBV28	many	TRBJ1-4	NA	CASTDGRRNEKLFF	TGTGCCAGCACCGACGGTAGGAGGAATGAAAAACTGTTTTTT
TRBV9	NA	TRBJ2-1	NA	CASSAGPGYNEQFF	TGTGCCAGCAGCGCAGGTCCGGGGTACAATGAGCAGTTCTTC
TRBV19	few	TRBJ1-2	TRBD1	CASWDRHYGYTF	TGTGCCAGTTGGGACAGGCACTATGGCTACACCTTC
TRBV20-1	NA	TRBJ2-5	NA	CSAPGLPETQYF	TGCAGTGCTCCGGGACTTCCGGAGACCCAGTACTTC
TRBV6-6	few	TRBJ2-3	TRBD1	CASSYLGQSTDTQYF	TGTGCCAGCAGTTACCTGGGACAGAGCACAGATACGCAGTATTTT
TRBV20-1	NA	TRBJ1-5	TRBD1	CSARYLHRGDQPQHF	TGCAGTGCTAGATACTTACACAGGGGGGATCAGCCCCAGCATTTT
TRBV14	few	TRBJ2-7	NA	CASSQVAVEQYF	TGTGCCAGCAGCCAAGTAGCGGTCGAGCAGTACTTC
TRBV7-9	few	TRBJ2-3	NA	CASATGVGYTDTQYF	TGTGCCAGCGCAACCGGAGTGGGATACACAGATACGCAGTATTTT
TRBV27	NA	TRBJ1-5	TRBD1	CASSPRTGMIQPQHF	TGTGCCAGCAGCCCCCGGACAGGGATGATACAGCCCCAGCATTTT
TRBV4-2	NA	TRBJ2-1	TRBD2	CASSQDLAGFFNEQFF	TGTGCCAGCAGCCAAGATCTAGCGGGGTTCTTCAATGAGCAGTTCTTC
TRBV7-9	few	TRBJ1-1	NA	CASTSRGLEAFF	TGTGCCAGCACCTCGCGCGGACTTGAAGCTTTCTTT
TRBV27	NA	TRBJ2-5	NA	CASRSNSALQETQYF	TGTGCCAGCAGATCGAATTCAGCCCTCCAAGAGACCCAGTACTTC
TRBV6-1	NA	TRBJ1-1	TRBD1	CASSARQGWTEAFF	TGTGCCAGCAGTGCCCGACAGGGGTGGACTGAAGCTTTCTTT
TRBV4-1	NA	TRBJ2-5	TRBD2	CASSQEDGGTVETQYF	TGCGCCAGCAGCCAAGAGGACGGGGGGACCGTAGAGACCCAGTACTTC
TRBV7-8	NA	TRBJ1-4	TRBD1	CASSLTGAACEKLFF	TGTGCCAGCAGCTTAACAGGGGCCGCCTGTGAAAAACTGTTTTTT
TRBV6-1	few	TRBJ2-5	TRBD2	CASSEFLAGGPGETQYF	TGTGCCAGCAGTGAATTTCTAGCGGGGGGCCCCGGTGAGACCCAGTACTTC
TRBV29-1	NA	TRBJ1-1	TRBD1	CSVRLTGELRTEAFF	TGCAGCGTAAGGCTGACAGGGGAATTGAGAACTGAAGCTTTCTTT
TRBV6-6	NA	TRBJ1-4	NA	CASSYSGGSEKLFF	TGTGCCAGCAGTTACTCGGGGGGTAGCGAAAAACTGTTTTTT